The next 31 T cell receptor beta chains were all read from a single sample in a study of T cells expressing NK-cell markers. TCRdb re-called the 5' RACE reads and shows each CDR3 protein once, DNA omitted. Its listing shows about 460,000 distinct CDR3 sequences. Sequencing used blood T cells: a sorted CD56 or NKG2C T cell subset, CD4+ or CD8+ T cells, or bulk PBMC T cells (not recorded which). Receptors originate from a woman between 50 and 59 years old in good health.

V is TRBV11-2 and J is TRBJ1-1; TCRdb's D call of TRBD1 is untestable without DNA. The CDR3 has 15 residues. Germline-derived CDR1 and CDR2 are SGHAT and FQNNGV. The CDR3 is CASSKGLTGGTEAFF.

The chain carries TRBV30 and TRBJ1-2. The germline CDR1 and CDR2 sequences are GTSNPN and SVGIG (reference sequence). This CDR3 spans 15 amino acids. CDR3 in amino acids: CAWSHSGAGHYGYTF.

The gene calls are TRBV28 and TRBJ2-1; with no DNA, the TCRdb D assignment of TRBD2 cannot be verified. The CDR3 contains 15 residues. The V gene's germline CDR1 is MDHEN and CDR2 SYDVKM. The CDR3 loop reads CASSLGTSGSDEQFF.

The rearrangement uses TRBV5-1 and TRBJ1-1; TCRdb outputs TRBD1, but without DNA this stays unchecked. The CDR3 totals 17 residues. CDR1 is SGHRS and CDR2 is YFSETQ in the germline V gene. The CDR3 here is CASSLAQRQGGDTEAFF.

V usage is TRBV2 and J usage is TRBJ2-3. Germline V gene sequence: CDR1 SNHLY, CDR2 FYNNEI. The CDR3 extends over 11 amino acids. CDR3 region: CASKTGDTQYF.

V gene TRBV4-2 combines with J gene TRBJ2-3; without DNA, the TCRdb call of TRBD2 cannot be checked. The CDR3 is 17 amino acids. CDR1 LGHNA and CDR2 YNFKEQ come from the germline V gene. CDR3 amino acids: CASSQDQAGGPGGTQYF.

The V gene is TRBV13, the J gene TRBJ2-2; TCRdb's assignment of TRBD1 cannot be checked, as there is no DNA. From germline, CDR1 is PRHDT and CDR2 FYEKMQ (reference sequence). CDR3 length: 15 residues. CDR3 sequence reads: CASSNTGRTTGELFF.

The chain joins TRBV29-1 to TRBJ2-5; with no DNA, the TCRdb D assignment of TRBD2 cannot be verified. CDR3 length: 11 amino acids. Germline CDR1 SQVTM, CDR2 ANQGSEA. CDR3 protein: CSVAAGMAQYF.

The genes are TRBV7-2 and TRBJ2-2; absent DNA, TCRdb's TRBD1 call cannot be checked. The CDR3 is 18 amino acids. The V gene's germline CDR1 is SGHTA and CDR2 FQGNSA. CDR3: CASSLSPWTRSNTGELFF.

The genes are TRBV7-2 and TRBJ1-2. Germline lookup yields CDR1 SGHTA and CDR2 FQGNSA. There are 12 residues in the CDR3. The CDR3 spells CASSFIGAGYTF.

This rearrangement joins TRBV2 to TRBJ1-1. The CDR3 length is 13 residues. Germline CDR1 SNHLY, CDR2 FYNNEI. CDR3 sequence reads: CANLPQENTEAFF.

J is TRBJ1-5 and V is TRBV5-1; TCRdb proposes TRBD1, but this gene call is untestable without DNA. The CDR3 sequence is 14 residues long. Germline V gene lookup returns CDR1 SGHRS and CDR2 YFSETQ. The CDR3 spells CASSTGTANQPQHF. Full variable domain (missing parts from reference TRBV5-1 and TRBJ1-5): KAGVTQTPRYLIKTRGQQVTLSCSPISGHRSVSWYQQTPGQGLQFLFEYFSETQRNKGNFPGRFSGRQFSNSRSEMNVSTLELGDSALYLCASSTGTANQPQHFGDGTRLSIL.

This CDR3 reads CASSYRGGRSNNEQFF. The V gene is TRBV6-2 or TRBV6-3, the J gene TRBJ2-1; with no DNA, the TCRdb D assignment of TRBD1 cannot be verified. The CDR3 sequence is 16 residues long. Looked up from germline, CDR1 is MNHEY and CDR2 is SVGEGT.

The V gene is TRBV28, the J gene TRBJ1-1; TCRdb's D call of TRBD1 is untestable without DNA. Looked up from germline, CDR1 is MDHEN and CDR2 is SYDVKM. The CDR3 has 13 amino acids. The CDR3 spells CASVGQGGTEAFF.

J is TRBJ2-5 and V is TRBV11-2; TCRdb picks TRBD1, but there is no DNA to check that call. CDR1 and CDR2 (germline): SGHAT, FQNNGV. This CDR3 contains 14 residues. CDR3 sequence reads: CASSWDRGGETQYF.

V is TRBV10-3 and J is TRBJ2-1; the D call of TRBD2 rests on TCRdb alone, since no DNA is present to check it. The germline V gene has CDR1 ENHRY and CDR2 SYGVKD. The CDR3 covers 15 residues. The CDR3 loop is CAIKGASGPNNEQFF.

V and J are TRBV6-5 and TRBJ2-2; TCRdb calls TRBD1, which cannot be checked without DNA. This CDR3 has 16 amino acids. Per germline, CDR1 MNHEY and CDR2 SVGAGI. The CDR3 here is CASADRVVQNTGELFF.

The J gene is TRBJ2-1, the V gene TRBV9. Germline CDR1 reads SGDLS; CDR2 reads YYNGEE. This CDR3 is built from 15 residues. The CDR3 sequence is CASSAQQGPYNEQFF.

The chain employs TRBV28 and TRBJ1-1; TCRdb reports TRBD1, a call that lacks DNA to check it against. Germline loops: CDR1 MDHEN, CDR2 SYDVKM. The CDR3 covers 15 residues. CDR3 sequence: CASTQQVGPNTEAFF.

This chain joins TRBV27 and TRBJ1-1; no DNA is available, so the TRBD1 call from TCRdb remains unchecked. The CDR3 length is 15 residues. Per the germline V gene, CDR1 is MNHEY and CDR2 is SMNVEV (reference sequence). This chain's CDR3 is CASTGQGRINTEAFF.

The chain couples TRBV30 to TRBJ2-1; TCRdb gives TRBD2 as the D gene, but with no DNA this cannot be confirmed. Germline CDR1 GTSNPN, CDR2 SVGIG (reference sequence). The CDR3 is made up of 14 amino acids. The CDR3 protein is CAWSNLAGVFEQFF.

The chain combines TRBV12-3 or TRBV12-4 with TRBJ2-1; TCRdb's assignment of TRBD1 cannot be checked, as there is no DNA. The CDR3 has 14 residues. CDR3 region: CASLRGGTYNEQFF.

The V gene is TRBV5-6, the J gene TRBJ2-7; TCRdb designates TRBD2, a call that cannot be tested without DNA. The CDR3 loop spans 14 amino acids. Germline V gives CDR1 SGHDT, CDR2 YYEEEE. The chain's CDR3 is CASEGSGSSYEQYF.

The V call is TRBV19, the J call TRBJ1-1; the TCRdb call, TRBD1, lacks DNA for checking. There are 15 residues in the CDR3. Germline V gene data show CDR1 as LNHDA and CDR2 as SQIVND (reference sequence). CDR3 loop: CASSPGLRGNTEAFF.

The chain carries TRBV7-8 and TRBJ1-6; TCRdb names TRBD1, which stays unverified in the absence of DNA. CDR1 SGHVS and CDR2 FQNEAQ come from the germline V gene. This CDR3 has 16 amino acids. The CDR3 here is CASSQTRRGGNSPLHF. Full variable domain (remainder filled in from reference TRBV7-8 and TRBJ1-6): GAGVSQSPRYKVAKRGQDVALRCDPISGHVSLFWYQQALGQGPEFLTYFQNEAQLDKSGLPSDRFFAERPEGSVSTLKIQRTQQEDSAVYLCASSQTRRGGNSPLHFGNGTRLTVT.

This sequence joins TRBV24-1 and TRBJ2-5; TCRdb outputs TRBD1, but without DNA this stays unchecked. The CDR3 is made up of 15 amino acids. Germline CDR1 and CDR2: KGHDR and SFDVKD. CDR3 protein: CATSDWDTIQETQYF.

This rearrangement joins TRBV20-1 to TRBJ1-2; checking the TCRdb D call of TRBD1 is not possible without DNA. The CDR3 is made up of 16 amino acids. Germline loops: CDR1 DFQATT, CDR2 SNEGSKA (reference sequence). CDR3 amino acids: CSASAGTGNLNYGYTF.

The rearrangement uses TRBV20-1 and TRBJ2-5; the D call of TRBD1 rests on TCRdb alone, since no DNA is present to check it. Germline values: CDR1 DFQATT, CDR2 SNEGSKA (reference sequence). CDR3 length equals 14 residues. The CDR3 is CSVPRTGRRETQYF.

CDR3 amino acids: CATSRDQIGGAEAFF. V is TRBV15 and J is TRBJ1-1. The CDR3 contains 15 residues. Germline V gene lookup returns CDR1 LNHNV and CDR2 YYDKDF (reference sequence).

This chain connects TRBV15 to TRBJ1-3. This CDR3 is 15 amino acids long. CDR1 LNHNV and CDR2 YYDKDF come from the germline V gene (reference sequence). Here the CDR3 reads CATSRGRLTGNTIYF.

The V gene is TRBV30, the J gene TRBJ2-2. This CDR3 has 14 amino acids. Per germline, CDR1 GTSNPN and CDR2 SVGIG (reference sequence). The CDR3 spells CAWEMSTLTGELFF.